Below, 23 T cell receptor beta chains from the same sample are listed, as sequenced in a study of T cell responses to AZD1222 COVID-19 vaccine. Here immunoSEQ multiplex PCR was the method, and the copy in TCRdb shows in-frame clones only, minus some. In the table there are 30,000 to 35,000 clones, about 88% of which are singletons. Sequencing used peripheral blood, obtained on day 0 of AZD1222 vaccination. These receptors came from an adult in good health.

V usage is TRBV7-3 and J usage is TRBJ1-3, with 7 nucleotides matching TRBD1. The CDR3 totals 15 residues. Trimming at V came to 5 bases and at J to 2 bases, leaving 6 bases not matched to a gene. Germline CDR1 is SGHTA and CDR2 is FQGTGA. The CDR3 reads CASSREDRTGNTIYF. The CDR3 coding sequence is TGTGCCAGCAGCCGAGAGGACAGGACTGGAAACACCATATATTTT. The variable domain in full, completed from reference TRBV7-3 and TRBJ1-3, reads GAGVSQTPSNKVTEKGKYVELRCDPISGHTALYWYRQSLGQGPEFLIYFQGTGAADDSGLPNDRFFAVRPEGSVSTLKIQRTERGDSAVYLCASSREDRTGNTIYFGEGSWLTVV.

This sequence joins TRBV27 and TRBJ2-7; 8 bases line up with TRBD2. V shed 0 bases, J shed 3 bases, and the junction held 4 bases outside the gene matches. The CDR3 consists of 15 residues. Germline CDR1 is MNHEY and CDR2 is SMNVEV (reference sequence). CDR3 sequence (DNA): TGTGCCAGCAGTTTATCGGGACTAGTCCTCTACGAGCAGTACTTC. Translation: CASSLSGLVLYEQYF.

This clone was found once. V usage is TRBV5-4 and J usage is TRBJ2-5; possible D gene TRBD2, 5 bases. The CDR3 consists of 13 residues. Germline assignment: CDR1 SGHNT and CDR2 YYREEE (reference sequence). Trimming removed 5 bases from V and 4 bases from J, with 12 bases in between. This CDR3 is CASSPDLGETQYF. The CDR3 coding sequence is TGTGCCAGCAGTCCGGACTTGGGAGAGACCCAGTACTTC.

The chain uses TRBV30 and TRBJ2-5; the D call may be TRBD1 or TRBD2 (5 bases each). Germline V gene sequence: CDR1 GTSNPN, CDR2 SVGIG (reference sequence). The V end lost 0 bases, the J end lost 5 bases, and 13 bases lay between the germline ends. The CDR3 is 14 residues long. This chain's CDR3 is CAWSVGGARETQYF. Written as DNA, the CDR3 is TGTGCCTGGAGTGTTGGGGGAGCGCGTGAGACCCAGTACTTC.

This chain joins TRBV2 and TRBJ2-1, with D perhaps being TRBD1 or TRBD2 (5 bases each). Germline loops: CDR1 SNHLY, CDR2 FYNNEI. Trimming took off 0 bases at V and 4 bases at J, with 10 bases between the two ends. This CDR3 contains 15 residues. This chain's CDR3 is CASSEAPRGYNEQFF. In DNA, the CDR3 is TGTGCCAGCAGTGAAGCGCCGAGGGGTTACAATGAGCAGTTCTTC.

The V gene is TRBV7-6, the J gene TRBJ2-1; D is unclear. Germline V CDR1 and CDR2: SGHVS, FNYEAQ. V was pared by 4 bases and J by 9 bases, with 10 bases between. The CDR3 totals 12 residues. The CDR3 is CASSYGRLEQFF. Here the CDR3 DNA reads TGTGCCAGCAGCTATGGTAGACTTGAGCAGTTCTTC. The full variable domain, rest sourced from reference TRBV7-6 and TRBJ2-1, is GAGVSQSPRYKVTKRGQDVALRCDPISGHVSLYWYRQALGQGPEFLTYFNYEAQQDKSGLPNDRFSAERPEGSISTLTIQRTEQRDSAMYRCASSYGRLEQFFGPGTRLTVL.

The chain uses TRBV3-1 (or the pseudogene TRBV3-2) and TRBJ2-3, with unresolved D. The germline gives CDR1 LGHDT, CDR2 YNNKEL (reference sequence). Trimming took 4 bases from V and 2 from J, leaving 1 base between them. The CDR3 loop spans 11 amino acids. The CDR3 region has the DNA TGTGCCAGCAGCCTCACAGATACGCAGTATTTT. It translates to CASSLTDTQYF.

This clone has only a few counts. CDR3 in amino acids: CAKKDGLATYEQYF. CDR3 sequence (DNA): TGCGCCAAAAAGGACGGACTAGCGACCTACGAGCAGTACTTC. This sequence joins TRBV10-1 and TRBJ2-7; 9 bases match TRBD2. The germline V gene encodes CDR1 WNHNN and CDR2 SYGVQD (reference sequence). The CDR3 extends over 14 amino acids. V lost 10 bases and J lost 2; bases outside the gene matches: 9.

This clone was observed a few times. The rearrangement links TRBV10-1 to TRBJ1-5; D gene ambiguous. The germline gives CDR1 WNHNN, CDR2 SYGVQD (reference sequence). The ends were cut back, 8 bases at V and 7 bases at J, with 15 bases in the middle. CDR3 length equals 13 residues. DNA of the CDR3: TGCGCCAGCTCGGGAGGGTTTGGCCAGCCCCAGCATTTT. This translates into CASSGGFGQPQHF.

This clone appeared a single time. V is TRBV6-5 and J is TRBJ2-7, with 8 bases identical to TRBD1. The CDR3 runs 14 residues. The germline CDR1 and CDR2 sequences are MNHEY and SVGAGI. V dropped 6 bases and J dropped 3; count of bases not matched to a gene: 7. CDR3 DNA: TGTGCCAGCAGCCGGGACAGGATGATCTACGAGCAGTACTTC. This encodes CASSRDRMIYEQYF.

This sequence joins TRBV3-1 (or the pseudogene TRBV3-2) and TRBJ2-7; 9 bases line up with TRBD1. Germline CDR1 and CDR2: LGHDT and YNNKEL (reference sequence). Trimming at V came to 4 bases and at J to 6 bases, leaving 10 bases not matched to a gene. The CDR3 length is 15 residues. DNA for the CDR3: TGTGCCAGCAGCCCCTGGGGACAGGGTCCTGTCGAGCAGTACTTC. The encoded protein is CASSPWGQGPVEQYF.

This chain uses TRBV4-3 with TRBJ2-2; D gene uncertain. Germline CDR1 and CDR2: LGHNA and YSLEER. The CDR3 is 15 residues long. The V and J ends lost 1 base and 1 base respectively, with 7 bases between them. CDR3 in amino acids: CASSQGSMNTGELFF. In DNA, the CDR3 is TGCGCCAGCAGCCAAGGATCTATGAACACCGGGGAGCTGTTTTTT.

The chain combines TRBV25-1 with TRBJ2-2; either TRBD1 or TRBD2 may fit D (6 bases each). Trimming took off 8 bases at V and 3 bases at J, with 16 bases between the two ends. The CDR3 length is 15 residues. Germline V gene sequence: CDR1 MGHDK, CDR2 SYGVNS. The CDR3 DNA follows: TGTGCCAGCTCGGGGGTCAGGGGATACACCGGGGAGCTGTTTTTT. Translation gives CASSGVRGYTGELFF.

This chain links TRBV24-1 with TRBJ1-5; 7 nucleotides match TRBD1. The CDR3 extends over 14 amino acids. V gave up 3 bases and J gave up 5 bases; unmatched junction bases: 3. Germline CDR1 is KGHDR and CDR2 is SFDVKD. The CDR3 spells CATSDIGTDQPQHF. In nucleotides, the CDR3 is TGTGCCACCAGTGATATTGGGACAGATCAGCCCCAGCATTTT.

CDR3: CASSATGTSSNEQFF. Written as DNA, the CDR3 is TGCGCCAGCAGCGCGACCGGGACTAGCTCCAATGAGCAGTTCTTC. V gene TRBV5-1 combines with J gene TRBJ2-1; 9 nucleotides line up with TRBD2. From germline, CDR1 is SGHRS and CDR2 YFSETQ. The CDR3 contains 15 residues. V lost 4 bases to trimming and J lost 6 bases; unmatched junction nucleotides: 8. The variable domain in full, completed from reference TRBV5-1 and TRBJ2-1, reads KAGVTQTPRYLIKTRGQQVTLSCSPISGHRSVSWYQQTPGQGLQFLFEYFSETQRNKGNFPGRFSGRQFSNSRSEMNVSTLELGDSALYLCASSATGTSSNEQFFGPGTRLTVL.

V usage is TRBV6-1 and J usage is TRBJ1-2; D gene unclear. V was clipped by 0 bases and J by 4 bases, with 6 bases between them. The germline V gene has CDR1 MNHNS and CDR2 SASEGT. The CDR3 is made up of 13 amino acids. The CDR3 region has the DNA TGTGCCAGCAGTGAAGCGCAAAGCTATGGCTACACCTTC. Protein product: CASSEAQSYGYTF.

The chain combines TRBV2 with TRBJ2-4; 7 bases align to TRBD1. The V segment lost 2 bases and the J segment 0 bases; nucleotides outside the gene matches: 10. The CDR3 spans 18 residues. Germline V gene data show CDR1 as SNHLY and CDR2 as FYNNEI. CDR3 protein: CASSERRTGPLAKNIQYF. In DNA form, the CDR3 reads TGTGCCAGCAGTGAAAGAAGGACAGGCCCCCTAGCCAAAAACATTCAGTACTTC.

This clone appeared once. The gene calls are TRBV19 and TRBJ1-5; the match to TRBD1 covers 7 bases. The CDR3 has 15 amino acids. J was trimmed by 1 base and V by 5 bases; bases with no gene match: 5. Looked up from germline, CDR1 is LNHDA and CDR2 is SQIVND (reference sequence). The CDR3 loop reads CASSLGTASNQPQHF. The CDR3 DNA follows: TGTGCCAGTAGTCTTGGGACAGCGAGCAATCAGCCCCAGCATTTT.

This chain joins TRBV28 and TRBJ1-6, with D perhaps matching TRBD1 (5 bases). This CDR3 has 14 amino acids. Trimming took 8 bases from V and 10 from J, leaving 18 bases between them. Germline lookup yields CDR1 MDHEN and CDR2 SYDVKM. CDR3 region: CASLRGPGGSPLHF. The CDR3 nucleotides are TGTGCCAGCTTAAGGGGCCCCGGAGGGTCACCCCTCCACTTT.

The chain combines TRBV6-5 with TRBJ1-2; TRBD1 agrees at 7 bases. CDR3 size: 16 residues. In germline, CDR1 is MNHEY, CDR2 SVGAGI. Losses at the gene ends were 0 bases for V and 1 base for J; bases not matched to a gene: 5. CDR3 sequence (DNA): TGTGCCAGCAGTTACTCGAAGACAGGGCTTAACTATGGCTACACCTTC. This sequence encodes CASSYSKTGLNYGYTF.

The rearrangement links TRBV27 to TRBJ1-2; D is uncertain. V was pared by 5 bases and J by 0 bases, with 13 bases between. Germline loops: CDR1 MNHEY, CDR2 SMNVEV (reference sequence). The CDR3 contains 15 residues. The CDR3 here is CASSLVPRSNYGYTF. The DNA for the CDR3 is TGTGCCAGCAGTCTCGTCCCTCGGTCTAACTATGGCTACACCTTC.

This chain links TRBV12-3 or TRBV12-4 with TRBJ2-3; maybe TRBD2 (5 bases). This CDR3 region has 13 residues. V was clipped by 6 bases and J by 7 bases, with 14 bases between them. CDR3 bases: TGTGCCAGCAGACCGGGGAGTATGAATACGCAGTATTTT. Protein product: CASRPGSMNTQYF.

The V call is TRBV5-1, the J call TRBJ2-7, with D unresolved. The CDR3 covers 12 residues. With 4 bases removed from V and 2 bases from J, the gap between germline ends came to 7 bases. Germline CDR1 and CDR2: SGHRS and YFSETQ. CDR3 in amino acids: CASSLSTYEQYF. CDR3 nucleotide sequence: TGCGCCAGCAGCCTCTCCACCTACGAGCAGTACTTC.